These 17 T cell receptor beta chains originate from one sample sequenced in a study of T-cell reconstitution after alpha-beta-depleted transplantation in children. Researchers prepared the TCRbeta library using unique molecular identifiers, the study reports. TCRdb recomputed calls from the PCR reads with MiXCR, one row per CDR3 protein. The sample records about 830,000 distinct CDR3 sequences, about 16% being singletons. This material consisted of PBMCs, mostly from graft donor cells, taken 360 days after TCRalphabeta/CD19-depleted stem cell transplant. The origin of the receptors is a male patient between 5 and 17 years old who had a stem cell transplant for acute lymphoblastic leukemia, so the T cells may come from the graft donor.

The chain combines TRBV28 with TRBJ2-4; 7 bases map to TRBD1. The germline V gene encodes CDR1 MDHEN and CDR2 SYDVKM. After removal of 5 bases from V and 3 bases from J, the junction contained 4 bases not matched to a gene. The CDR3 runs to 14 residues. CDR3 DNA sequence: TGTGCCAGCAGTGAAGGGGGCGGCAAAAACATTCAGTACTTC. Encoded protein: CASSEGGGKNIQYF.

This clonotype was observed many times. The genes are TRBV29-1 and TRBJ1-2; the D gene is possibly TRBD1 (6 bases). Trimming took off 6 bases at V and 7 bases at J, with 15 bases between the two ends. The CDR3 runs 12 residues. Germline V gene sequence: CDR1 SQVTM, CDR2 ANQGSEA. The CDR3 sequence: CSVPEGGRGYTF. CDR3 in DNA: TGCAGCGTCCCTGAGGGGGGCCGTGGCTACACCTTC.

V usage is TRBV6-5 and J usage is TRBJ1-3; 8 bases agree with TRBD1. With 8 bases clipped from V and 4 bases from J, the junction kept 13 bases outside the gene matches. CDR3 length: 16 residues. Germline loops: CDR1 MNHEY, CDR2 SVGAGI. CDR3 in DNA: TGTGCCAGCCGACGTCGACACAGGGGGTCCGGAAACACCATATATTTT. Its protein is CASRRRHRGSGNTIYF.

The chain couples TRBV9 to TRBJ2-7, with 8 bases matching TRBD2. The CDR3 sequence is 15 residues long. V was pared by 0 bases and J by 6 bases, with 8 bases of the junction left unmatched. Germline CDR1 SGDLS, CDR2 YYNGEE. This chain's CDR3 is CASSVDGGRPIEQYF. The DNA of the CDR3 is TGTGCCAGCAGCGTAGACGGCGGGAGGCCTATCGAGCAGTACTTC. The variable domain in full, with the rest retrieved from reference TRBV9 and TRBJ2-7, is DSGVTQTPKHLITATGQRVTLRCSPRSGDLSVYWYQQSLDQGLQFLIQYYNGEERAKGNILERFSAQQFPDLHSELNLSSLELGDSALYFCASSVDGGRPIEQYFGPGTRLTVT.

This clonotype appeared a few times. V is TRBV5-1 and J is TRBJ2-7; 12 bases line up with TRBD2. Germline trimming cut 3 bases from V and 4 bases from J; bases unmatched to any gene: 11. The germline V gene has CDR1 SGHRS and CDR2 YFSETQ. This CDR3 is 17 amino acids long. CDR3 in amino acids: CASSSPSGRAGGYEQYF. The CDR3 region has the DNA TGCGCCAGCAGCTCCCCTAGCGGGAGGGCTGGGGGTTACGAGCAGTACTTC.

This clonotype showed up just a few times. The gene calls are TRBV28 and TRBJ2-1; tentatively, D is TRBD1 (5 bases). Germline V CDR1 and CDR2: MDHEN, SYDVKM. V was pared by 3 bases and J by 8 bases, with 26 bases between. The CDR3 sequence is 18 residues long. In DNA, the CDR3 is TGTGCCAGCAGTTTTCTTCCGTACCAACTACAGGAGTACGATGAGCAGTTCTTC. Encoded protein: CASSFLPYQLQEYDEQFF. The whole variable domain, filled in from reference TRBV28 and TRBJ2-1, reads DVKVTQSSRYLVKRTGEKVFLECVQDMDHENMFWYRQDPGLGLRLIYFSYDVKMKEKGDIPEGYSVSREKKERFSLILESASTNQTSMYLCASSFLPYQLQEYDEQFFGPGTRLTVL.

This clonotype was seen more than once but under ten times. This chain joins TRBV11-2 and TRBJ2-1; D uncertain. Trimming removed 5 bases at V and 6 bases at J, with 8 bases between. Looked up from germline, CDR1 is SGHAT and CDR2 is FQNNGV. This CDR3 has 12 amino acids. The CDR3 DNA is TGTGCCAGCAGCCCATACTCCAATGAGCAGTTCTTC. This encodes CASSPYSNEQFF.

The sample holds many counts of this clonotype. CDR3 coding DNA: TGTGCCACCAGCAGAGATCTGACGGTAACAGATACGCAGTATTTT. Translation: CATSRDLTVTDTQYF. V and J are TRBV15 and TRBJ2-3; D is uncertain. Trimming took 0 bases from V and 3 from J, leaving 10 bases between them. Germline V lookup: CDR1 LNHNV, CDR2 YYDKDF (reference sequence). This CDR3 region has 15 residues.

V and J are TRBV5-1 and TRBJ2-3, with 10 bases lining up with TRBD2. V gave up 1 base and J gave up 0 bases; unmatched junction bases: 8. CDR3 length: 18 residues. Germline assignment: CDR1 SGHRS and CDR2 YFSETQ. CDR3 nucleotides: TGCGCCAGCAGCTTGTTCCCCCAGACTAGCGGGAGCACAGATACGCAGTATTTT. Residues: CASSLFPQTSGSTDTQYF.

The V gene is TRBV20-1, the J gene TRBJ2-5; D gene ambiguous. Germline-derived CDR1 and CDR2 are DFQATT and SNEGSKA (reference sequence). Trimming shortened V by 3 bases and J by 7 bases, and 6 bases separated the two germline ends. This CDR3 region has 10 residues. The CDR3 region is CSASMGTQYF. The CDR3 DNA follows: TGCAGTGCTAGCATGGGGACCCAGTACTTC.

This clonotype was picked up a small number of times. This sequence joins TRBV24-1 and TRBJ2-5; no definite D call. This CDR3 comprises 13 residues. The V end was cut by 2 bases, the J end by 5 bases, with 8 bases between. From germline, CDR1 is KGHDR and CDR2 SFDVKD. Written as DNA, the CDR3 is TGTGCCACCAGTGATTCCGTTGGTGAGACCCAGTACTTC. Protein product: CATSDSVGETQYF.

This clonotype was found a few times. This chain links TRBV20-1 with TRBJ2-7; 11 bases are shared with TRBD2. The CDR3 is 16 residues long. CDR1 is DFQATT, CDR2 SNEGSKA, per germline (reference sequence). V trimming: 2 bases; J trimming: 3 bases; junction bases outside the gene matches: 9. CDR3 coding DNA: TGCAGTGCTAGATCCGGGAAGGGACTAGCGGTCTACGAGCAGTACTTC. Its translation is CSARSGKGLAVYEQYF.

There are many counts of this clonotype. J is TRBJ2-2 and V is TRBV7-9, with 9 positions matching TRBD2. The J segment lost 8 bases and the V segment lost 3 bases, leaving 7 bases of the junction unmatched. The CDR3 length is 15 residues. CDR1 SEHNR and CDR2 FQNEAQ come from the germline V gene (reference sequence). The CDR3 DNA follows: TGTGCCAGCAGCTTCTTAGCGGGAGTTAGTGGGGAGCTGTTTTTT. Amino acids: CASSFLAGVSGELFF.

The V gene is TRBV20-1, the J gene TRBJ2-5; 9 positions agree with TRBD2. Germline CDR1 and CDR2: DFQATT and SNEGSKA (reference sequence). V shed 3 bases and J 4 bases; nucleotides not matched to a gene: 12. The CDR3 contains 16 residues. DNA of the CDR3: TGCAGTGCTAGGGATGCCCCTAGCGGGAAAGGAGAGACCCAGTACTTC. The encoded protein is CSARDAPSGKGETQYF.

The genes are TRBV12-3 or TRBV12-4 and TRBJ1-2, with TRBD1 as a possible D gene (5 bases). V was pared by 6 bases and J by 4 bases, with 18 bases between. There are 15 residues in the CDR3. The CDR3 bases are TGTGCCAGCAGAAACAGGAATCGGGAGATCTATGGCTACACCTTC. Protein sequence: CASRNRNREIYGYTF.

The chain combines TRBV2 with TRBJ2-3; D gene ambiguous. Germline CDR1 is SNHLY and CDR2 is FYNNEI. The CDR3 has 13 residues. The V and J ends lost 2 bases and 5 bases respectively, with 8 bases between them. CDR3 sequence: CASSEMWRDTQYF. DNA for the CDR3: TGTGCCAGCAGTGAAATGTGGAGAGATACGCAGTATTTT. The whole variable domain, remainder taken from reference TRBV2 and TRBJ2-3, is EPEVTQTPSHQVTQMGQEVILRCVPISNHLYFYWYRQILGQKVEFLVSFYNNEISEKSEIFDDQFSVERPDGSNFTLKIRSTKLEDSAMYFCASSEMWRDTQYFGPGTRLTVL.

This clonotype has a handful of counts. The CDR3 sequence is CASSHQTYEQYF. The CDR3 nucleotides are TGTGCCAGCAGCCACCAGACCTACGAGCAGTACTTC. The chain recombines TRBV6-6 with TRBJ2-7; D is ambiguous. CDR3 length: 12 residues. V lost 6 bases to trimming and J lost 2 bases, with 8 bases between them. In germline, CDR1 is MNHNY, CDR2 SVGAGI (reference sequence).